Included here is one T cell receptor beta chain sequence, with context. Its antigen is as yet unknown. The V end lost 0 bases, the J end lost 5 bases, and 13 bases lay between the germline ends. CDR3 size: 15 residues. Germline-derived CDR1 and CDR2 are SGHNT and YENEEA. The data were taken from a study of identical twins. Study results and limitations: Compared with models, monozygotic twins showed more out-of-frame TCR alpha sharing. Fewer insertions marked abundant cord blood beta clonotypes; young adult naive trended weakly, memory not at all. Sequences that were beta out-of-frame showed weaker excess twin sharing.

Every donor was a healthy Caucasian. MiXCR, run by TCRdb on the 5' RACE reads, gives a single entry per CDR3 protein. The sample yields 450,000 to 650,000 distinct CDR3 sequences, roughly 15% seen once. The same sample was also used in a study of yellow fever vaccine responses in identical twins.

This clonotype was obtained from a young woman in good health. Sequenced sample: CD4+ T cells sorted from blood. The chain uses TRBV11-3 and TRBJ2-5; D may be TRBD2 (5 bases). Here the CDR3 DNA reads TGTGCCAGCAGCTTAGATCCGGCTCGAGGGGAGACCCAGTACTTC. Translation gives CASSLDPARGETQYF.